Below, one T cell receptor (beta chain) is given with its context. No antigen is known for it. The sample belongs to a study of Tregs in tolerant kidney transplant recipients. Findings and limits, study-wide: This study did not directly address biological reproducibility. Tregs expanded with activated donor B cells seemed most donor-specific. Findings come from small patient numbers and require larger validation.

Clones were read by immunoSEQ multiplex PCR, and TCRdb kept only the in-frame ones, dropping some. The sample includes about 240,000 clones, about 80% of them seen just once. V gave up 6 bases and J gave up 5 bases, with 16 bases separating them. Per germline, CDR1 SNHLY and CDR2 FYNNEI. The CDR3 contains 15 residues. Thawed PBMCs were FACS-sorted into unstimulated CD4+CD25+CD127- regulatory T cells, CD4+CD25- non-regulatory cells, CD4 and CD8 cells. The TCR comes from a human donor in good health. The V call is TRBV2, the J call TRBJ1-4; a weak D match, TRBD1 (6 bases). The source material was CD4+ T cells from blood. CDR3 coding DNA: TGTGCCAGCAGATACCAAGACAGGAGGAATGAAAAACTGTTTTTT. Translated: CASRYQDRRNEKLFF.